This T cell receptor (beta chain) was sequenced during a study of cytomegalovirus exposure and HLA in healthy donors. This clone was observed a few times. Other nucleotide sequences from this sample produce the same CDR3. While unrecorded immune exposures were likely, the donors were nominally healthy when sampled. V was clipped by 5 bases and J by 4 bases; unmatched bases: 3. The CDR3 is 15 amino acids. Looked up from germline, CDR1 is MRHNA and CDR2 is SNTAGT. PCR was performed using 60 Vbeta and 13 Jbeta primers. Profiling relied on immunoSEQ multiplex PCR, and the TCRdb table lists in-frame clones only, not all of them. The data contain 200,000 or so clones, 80% to 85% of them singletons.

The chain links TRBV6-4 to TRBJ2-1; 12 positions agree with TRBD2. Material: PBMCs. This receptor was obtained from a young woman in good health and CMV-seropositive. The CDR3 nucleotides are TGTGCCAGCAGTCCAACTAGCGGGGGGTACAATGAGCAGTTCTTC. This gives the protein CASSPTSGGYNEQFF.